Shown below are 28 T cell receptor beta chains from a single sample sequenced in a study of cytomegalovirus exposure and HLA in healthy donors (dated by TCRdb to 2015 to 2018). Library method: the immunoSEQ multiplex PCR assay. The multiplex PCR relied on a mix of 60 forward primers for TCR Vbeta segments and 13 reverse primers for TCR Jbeta segments. The table comes from immuneACCESS by way of TCRdb, which keeps in-frame sequences with V and J called. Part of the clones is missing from these tables; in studies checked, under half for an unresolved V gene and the rest for unknown reasons. For this sample, the table gives 53,000 or so clones. Roughly 12% of the sample rests with the top ten. The sequenced sample consisted of PBMCs. All receptors come from a man between 18 and 35 years old in good health and CMV-seropositive.

This chain connects TRBV10-3 to TRBJ1-6; tentative D call: TRBD1 (5 bases). V was clipped by 6 bases and J by 8 bases, with 17 bases between them. The germline CDR1 and CDR2 sequences are ENHRY and SYGVKD. This CDR3 is built from 15 residues. The CDR3 loop reads CAIRGGGGKDSPLHF. The CDR3 nucleotides read TGTGCCATCAGGGGTGGCGGGGGGAAGGATTCACCCCTCCACTTT.

The chain recombines TRBV7-9 with TRBJ2-1, with D unresolved. The CDR3 loop spans 14 amino acids. Trimming removed 3 bases from V and 1 base from J, with 7 bases in between. CDR1 SEHNR and CDR2 FQNEAQ come from the germline V gene (reference sequence). CDR3 protein: CASSFAVSYNEQFF. CDR3 nucleotides: TGTGCCAGCAGCTTTGCAGTTTCCTACAATGAGCAGTTCTTC.

This chain joins TRBV10-3 and TRBJ2-2; 8 bases line up with TRBD2. The germline gives CDR1 ENHRY, CDR2 SYGVKD. The CDR3 is 16 residues long. V shed 1 base and J 4 bases; nucleotides not matched to a gene: 5. The CDR3 loop is CAISEWGLAGTGELFF. In nucleotides, the CDR3 is TGTGCCATCAGTGAGTGGGGGCTAGCGGGCACCGGGGAGCTGTTTTTT.

CDR3 DNA: TGTGCCAGCAGACAGGGGACAGGGGTAGGTCCCCAGCATTTT. This sequence encodes CASRQGTGVGPQHF. This chain joins TRBV2 and TRBJ1-5; 10 bases are shared with TRBD1. The V and J ends lost 6 bases and 10 bases, in that order; junction bases with no gene match: 9. Germline-derived CDR1 and CDR2 are SNHLY and FYNNEI. The CDR3 totals 14 residues.

The chain recombines TRBV7-2 with TRBJ2-1, with 8 bases fitting TRBD2. Per germline, CDR1 SGHTA and CDR2 FQGNSA. Trimming at V came to 7 bases and at J to 9 bases, leaving 17 bases not matched to a gene. The CDR3 extends over 16 amino acids. The CDR3 nucleotides are TGTGCCAGCACCCTCGAGAGGGCGGGAGGCTGGGGTGAGCAGTTCTTC. It encodes CASTLERAGGWGEQFF.

The V and J genes are TRBV4-1 and TRBJ2-1; 9 bases fit TRBD1. Germline CDR1 is MGHRA and CDR2 is YSYEKL. J lost 6 bases, V lost 1 base, and 1 base had no gene match. The CDR3 runs to 14 residues. Written as DNA, the CDR3 is TGCGCCAGCAGCCAAGGACAGGGGGTCAATGAGCAGTTCTTC. Translated: CASSQGQGVNEQFF.

This rearrangement joins TRBV19 to TRBJ1-5; the D is unclear. The ends were cut back, 5 bases at V and 6 bases at J, with 11 bases in the middle. From germline, CDR1 is LNHDA and CDR2 SQIVND (reference sequence). The CDR3 runs to 13 residues. The CDR3 loop reads CASSPGVSQPQHF. The CDR3 DNA reads TGTGCCAGTAGTCCCGGGGTGTCTCAGCCCCAGCATTTT.

The chain combines TRBV2 with TRBJ1-6; D unclear. Trimming pared 2 bases from V and 7 bases from J, leaving 15 bases between. The CDR3 spans 16 residues. Germline assignment: CDR1 SNHLY and CDR2 FYNNEI. The CDR3 spells CASSERGLSSNSPLHF. The CDR3, as DNA: TGTGCCAGCAGTGAAAGAGGGCTGTCAAGCAATTCACCCCTCCACTTT.

The chain recombines TRBV6-5 with TRBJ2-7; 11 bases line up with TRBD2. Trimming cost V 0 bases and J 4 bases; bases outside gene matches: 2. CDR3 length: 15 residues. Germline CDR1 reads MNHEY; CDR2 reads SVGAGI. The CDR3 spells CASSYSTSGRYEQYF. For the CDR3, the DNA is TGTGCCAGCAGTTACTCAACTAGCGGGAGATACGAGCAGTACTTC.

This chain connects TRBV4-2 to TRBJ2-2; no definite D call. The V gene lost 0 bases and the J gene lost 4 bases, with 12 bases spanning the gap. The CDR3 runs 16 residues. Germline V lookup: CDR1 LGHNA, CDR2 YNFKEQ. The CDR3 DNA reads as TGTGCCAGCAGCCAAGAGAGGCTACTCTCCACCGGGGAGCTGTTTTTT. It encodes CASSQERLLSTGELFF.

This chain connects TRBV5-6 to TRBJ2-3; possibly TRBD1 for D (5 bases). The CDR3 has 19 residues. From germline, CDR1 is SGHDT and CDR2 YYEEEE. V was clipped by 2 bases and J by 1 base, with 23 bases between them. The CDR3 here is CASSLRVTKGPDGTDTQYF. The CDR3, as DNA: TGTGCCAGCAGCTTAAGGGTGACCAAGGGGCCCGACGGCACAGATACGCAGTATTTT.

The V and J genes are TRBV27 and TRBJ2-5; possibly TRBD1 for D (6 bases). V was cut by 4 bases and J by 4 bases, with 19 bases left in between. CDR3 length equals 16 residues. From germline, CDR1 is MNHEY and CDR2 SMNVEV (reference sequence). The CDR3 DNA reads as TGTGCCAGCAGTTCACCGAGCAGGGGTTTGCGAGAGACCCAGTACTTC. This codes for CASSSPSRGLRETQYF.

V usage is TRBV11-3 and J usage is TRBJ2-3; 10 bases agree with TRBD2. The V and J ends lost 4 bases and 3 bases, in that order; junction bases with no gene match: 7. Per germline, CDR1 SGHNT and CDR2 YENEEA. This CDR3 is built from 16 residues. The CDR3 here is CASSSELAGGTDTQYF. CDR3 coding DNA: TGTGCCAGCAGCTCCGAATTAGCGGGAGGTACAGATACGCAGTATTTT. The whole variable domain, remainder taken from reference TRBV11-3 and TRBJ2-3, is EAGVVQSPRYKIIEKKQPVAFWCNPISGHNTLYWYLQNLGQGPELLIRYENEEAVDDSQLPKDRFSAERLKGVDSTLKIQPAELGDSAVYLCASSSELAGGTDTQYFGPGTRLTVL.

The chain couples TRBV19 to TRBJ2-2; D call uncertain. The CDR3 extends over 12 amino acids. V lost 4 bases and J 6 bases, leaving 6 bases between the germline ends. The germline V gene encodes CDR1 LNHDA and CDR2 SQIVND (reference sequence). The CDR3 coding sequence is TGTGCCAGTAGTAGCCGGGCCGGGGAGCTGTTTTTT. Translated: CASSSRAGELFF.

This chain's CDR3 is CASSLWSGSRGDTQYF. CDR3 sequence (DNA): TGTGCCAGCAGTTTATGGAGCGGGAGCCGGGGAGATACGCAGTATTTT. The chain recombines TRBV28 with TRBJ2-3; 8 bases line up with TRBD2. The length of the CDR3 is 16 residues. Germline CDR1 MDHEN, CDR2 SYDVKM. V was pared by 0 bases and J by 5 bases, with 7 bases of the junction left unmatched. Drawing the rest from reference TRBV28 and TRBJ2-3, the complete variable domain is DVKVTQSSRYLVKRTGEKVFLECVQDMDHENMFWYRQDPGLGLRLIYFSYDVKMKEKGDIPEGYSVSREKKERFSLILESASTNQTSMYLCASSLWSGSRGDTQYFGPGTRLTVL.

The chain recombines TRBV5-1 with TRBJ2-1; 8 bases match TRBD2. J was trimmed by 4 bases and V by 4 bases; bases with no gene match: 10. This CDR3 comprises 16 residues. Germline-derived CDR1 and CDR2 are SGHRS and YFSETQ. The CDR3 spells CASSPNAGTRYNEQFF. In nucleotides, the CDR3 is TGCGCCAGCAGCCCCAACGCCGGGACTAGGTACAATGAGCAGTTCTTC.

The J gene is TRBJ2-1, the V gene TRBV2; 10 bases are shared with TRBD2. Germline CDR1 reads SNHLY; CDR2 reads FYNNEI. V shed 5 bases, J shed 2 bases, and the junction held 6 bases outside the gene matches. The CDR3 totals 16 residues. This chain's CDR3 is CASSPAGLAAYNEQFF. DNA for the CDR3: TGTGCCAGCAGTCCCGCCGGACTAGCGGCCTACAATGAGCAGTTCTTC.

This chain uses TRBV5-1 with TRBJ2-7; 11 bases fit TRBD2. V was clipped by 0 bases and J by 5 bases; unmatched bases: 4. CDR3 size: 15 residues. CDR1 SGHRS and CDR2 YFSETQ come from the germline V gene. As DNA, the CDR3 is TGCGCCAGCAGCTTGGTTCTAGCGGGAGGAGACGAGCAGTACTTC. Protein: CASSLVLAGGDEQYF.

CDR3 nucleotide sequence: TGTGCCAGCAGAGGACAGGGCGGCCAGCCCCAGCATTTT. It codes for CASRGQGGQPQHF. The rearrangement joins TRBV27 to TRBJ1-5; 8 bases are a match to TRBD1. The CDR3 extends over 13 amino acids. The V segment lost 6 bases and the J segment 7 bases; nucleotides outside the gene matches: 5. From germline, CDR1 is MNHEY and CDR2 SMNVEV (reference sequence).

The chain joins TRBV4-2 to TRBJ2-3; 7 nucleotides agree with TRBD2. The CDR3 sequence is 15 residues long. Germline V gene sequence: CDR1 LGHNA, CDR2 YNFKEQ. The ends lost 2 bases at V and 4 bases at J; junction bases unmatched: 6. The CDR3 DNA reads as TGTGCCAGCAGCCAACGACGCCGGGAGGCAGATACGCAGTATTTT. Translated: CASSQRRREADTQYF.

The chain employs TRBV15 and TRBJ2-7; no firm D call. The V gene's germline CDR1 is LNHNV and CDR2 YYDKDF (reference sequence). The germline V and J ends were trimmed by 0 bases and 7 bases, with 10 bases remaining between them. The CDR3 consists of 13 residues. This chain's CDR3 is CATSRDLAGEQYF. The CDR3 coding sequence is TGTGCCACCAGCAGAGACCTCGCCGGGGAGCAGTACTTC.

V usage is TRBV2 and J usage is TRBJ2-2, with a weak D call TRBD1 (6 bases). This CDR3 contains 13 residues. The germline V gene encodes CDR1 SNHLY and CDR2 FYNNEI. Trimming left V 6 bases short and J 7 bases short, with 12 bases between. The CDR3 is CASRGGQNGELFF. CDR3 in DNA: TGTGCCAGCAGAGGAGGACAGAACGGGGAGCTGTTTTTT.

V is TRBV4-1 and J is TRBJ2-1; the match to TRBD2 covers 7 bases. The CDR3 runs 17 residues. Trimming cost V 3 bases and J 5 bases; bases outside gene matches: 13. The germline V gene encodes CDR1 MGHRA and CDR2 YSYEKL. As DNA, the CDR3 is TGCGCCAGCAGCCAGACCCCCGGGAGGAGAAGGAACAATGAGCAGTTCTTC. Amino acids: CASSQTPGRRRNNEQFF.

This chain connects TRBV5-1 to TRBJ2-7; D is unresolved. The V end was cut by 0 bases, the J end by 2 bases, with 9 bases between. Germline CDR1 and CDR2: SGHRS and YFSETQ. The CDR3 is 14 residues long. The CDR3 loop reads CASSLGTATYEQYF. CDR3 coding DNA: TGCGCCAGCAGCTTGGGCACAGCTACCTACGAGCAGTACTTC.

The CDR3 DNA is TGTGCCCTCCAGCCACAGGGACCTGGAAACACCATATATTTT. Translated: CALQPQGPGNTIYF. This chain links TRBV30 with TRBJ1-3; possible D gene TRBD1, 6 bases. Trimming pared 8 bases from V and 2 bases from J, leaving 16 bases between. The CDR3 extends over 14 amino acids. CDR1 and CDR2 (germline): GTSNPN, SVGIG (reference sequence).

The rearrangement uses TRBV5-1 and TRBJ1-2, with 7 bases aligning to TRBD1. V trimming: 6 bases; J trimming: 10 bases; junction bases outside the gene matches: 12. This CDR3 has 13 residues. Germline V gene lookup returns CDR1 SGHRS and CDR2 YFSETQ. In DNA, the CDR3 is TGCGCCAGCAAATCTACAGGGGTGGAACTCTACACCTTC. It encodes CASKSTGVELYTF.

The CDR3 loop reads CASLYGPYNEQFF. The DNA of the CDR3 is TGTGCCAGTCTCTATGGGCCCTACAATGAGCAGTTCTTC. This chain connects TRBV2 to TRBJ2-1; no reliable D call. Germline CDR1 SNHLY, CDR2 FYNNEI. This CDR3 spans 13 amino acids. V lost 9 bases, J lost 2 bases, and 11 bases lay in between.

This chain joins TRBV27 and TRBJ2-7, with TRBD2 matching 12 bases. Trimming removed 4 bases from V and 2 bases from J; junction bases left unmatched: 6. CDR3 length: 16 amino acids. Germline V CDR1 and CDR2: MNHEY, SMNVEV (reference sequence). CDR3 bases: TGTGCCAGCAGTTCATGGACTAGCGGGACGACCTACGAGCAGTACTTC. This gives the protein CASSSWTSGTTYEQYF.